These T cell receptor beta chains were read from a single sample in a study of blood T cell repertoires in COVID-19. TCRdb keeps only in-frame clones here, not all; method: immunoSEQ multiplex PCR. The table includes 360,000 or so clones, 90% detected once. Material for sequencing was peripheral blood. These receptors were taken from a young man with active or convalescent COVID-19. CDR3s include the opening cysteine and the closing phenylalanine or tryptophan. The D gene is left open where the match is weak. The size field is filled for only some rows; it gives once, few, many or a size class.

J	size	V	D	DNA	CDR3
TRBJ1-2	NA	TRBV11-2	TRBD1	TGTGCCAGCAGCCTAAGGACAGGAGCCTATGGCTACACCTTC	CASSLRTGAYGYTF
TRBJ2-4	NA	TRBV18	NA	TGTGCCAGCGCCGGGAACATTCAGTACTTC	CASAGNIQYF
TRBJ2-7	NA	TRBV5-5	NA	TGTGCCAGCAGCTTGGGTCCTTCTTTCCTCTACGAGCAGTACTTC	CASSLGPSFLYEQYF
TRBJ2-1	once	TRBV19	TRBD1	TGTGCCAGTAGTATAACCGGGACAGGGGGCAATGAGCAGTTCTTC	CASSITGTGGNEQFF
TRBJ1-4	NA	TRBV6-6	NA	TGTGCCAGCAGGGACGGGCAAGGGGATGAAAAACTGTTTTTT	CASRDGQGDEKLFF
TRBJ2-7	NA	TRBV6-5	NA	TGTGCCAGCAGCCCCGGGGGCTACGAGCAGTACTTC	CASSPGGYEQYF
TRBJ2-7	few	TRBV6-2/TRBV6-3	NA	TGTGCCAGCAGTGGCTCGACCTACGAGCAGTACTTC	CASSGSTYEQYF
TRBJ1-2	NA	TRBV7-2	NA	TGTGCCAGCAGCCTACGGACTGTGAATGGCTACACCTTC	CASSLRTVNGYTF
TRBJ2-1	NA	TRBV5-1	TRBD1	TGCGCCAGCAGTACCCACCGGGACAGGGGGCGTTATGAGCAGTTCTTC	CASSTHRDRGRYEQFF
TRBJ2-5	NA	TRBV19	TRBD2	TGTGCCAGTAGTATTTCATGGGGGAGGGATCAAGAGACCCAGTACTTC	CASSISWGRDQETQYF
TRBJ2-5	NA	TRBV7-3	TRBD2	TGTGCCAGCAGCCTAACTAGCGGGAGGGCGGAGACCCAGTACTTC	CASSLTSGRAETQYF
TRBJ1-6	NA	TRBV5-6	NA	TGTGCCAGCAGCTTGTTAAGTCAGCGGTCAGGCAGTTCACCCCTCCACTTT	CASSLLSQRSGSSPLHF
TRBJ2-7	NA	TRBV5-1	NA	TGCGCCAGCAGCGGGGGACAATTCTCCTACGAGCAGTACTTC	CASSGGQFSYEQYF
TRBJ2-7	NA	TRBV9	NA	TGTGCCAGCAGCGTAGGTTCCAGCGGCCGTTCCTACGAGCAGTACTTC	CASSVGSSGRSYEQYF
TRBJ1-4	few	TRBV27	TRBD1	TGTGCCAGCAGTCCGAAGGGACAGACTAATGAAAAACTGTTTTTT	CASSPKGQTNEKLFF